The rows below give T cell receptor beta chains drawn from one sample of a study of cytomegalovirus exposure and HLA in healthy donors. Sequenced by immunoSEQ multiplex PCR; TCRdb stores in-frame clones only, minus some. The sample has about 150,000 clones, more than 65% seen once. Material: PBMCs. Receptors were obtained from a man aged 50 to 60 in good health and CMV-seropositive. Each CDR3 is given with its conserved first and last residue. Each record gives: D gene, V gene, J gene, clone size, CDR3 DNA, CDR3 protein. A D gene is named only where the DNA matches it firmly. Not all rows give a size; the values are once, few, many and, for expanded clones, a class.

>NA|TRBV5-4|TRBJ2-2|NA
TGTGCCAGCAGCTTCGGAGCCGGGGAGCTGTTTTTT
CASSFGAGELFF
>NA|TRBV19|TRBJ2-7|NA
TGTGCCAGTAGTATAGTCGGTACAGAAGCCTACGAGCAGTACTTC
CASSIVGTEAYEQYF
>TRBD2|TRBV4-1|TRBJ2-4|NA
TGCGCCAGCAGCCAAGGGGTCGCCAGGACTAGCGGGTTCAAAAACATTCAGTACTTC
CASSQGVARTSGFKNIQYF
>NA|TRBV6-4|TRBJ1-1|NA
TGTGCCAGCAGTGCCATGGGGGGTCAGGGTACTGAAGCTTTCTTT
CASSAMGGQGTEAFF
>NA|TRBV7-9|TRBJ2-5|NA
TGTGCCAGCAGCTTACTCAGCGGGGAGACCCAGTACTTC
CASSLLSGETQYF
>TRBD2|TRBV7-9|TRBJ2-7|NA
TGTGCCAGCGGGACTAGCGGGAAAGACGAGCAGTACTTC
CASGTSGKDEQYF
>NA|TRBV4-2|TRBJ1-5|NA
TGTGCCAGCAGCCAAGAGGCGGCTCAGCCCCAGCATTTT
CASSQEAAQPQHF
>NA|TRBV7-9|TRBJ1-1|NA
TGTGCCAGCAATCCGGGACAGAACACTGAAGCTTTCTTT
CASNPGQNTEAFF
>NA|TRBV7-9|TRBJ1-3|NA
TGTTCCAGCAGCTTATCGCGGCAGTCTGGAAACACCATATATTTT
CSSSLSRQSGNTIYF
>TRBD2|TRBV7-9|TRBJ2-7|few
TGTGCCAGCAGCTTAAGCGGGATTTCCTACGAGCAGTACTTC
CASSLSGISYEQYF
>TRBD1|TRBV19|TRBJ2-2|once
TGTGCCAGCAGACAGGGAATAACCGGGGAGCTGTTTTTT
CASRQGITGELFF
>NA|TRBV7-2|TRBJ2-1|NA
TGTGCCAGACCGAGGGTCGAGCAGTTCTTC
CARPRVEQFF
>NA|TRBV11-3|TRBJ2-3|NA
TGTGCCAGCAGCTACAATACAGATACGCAGTATTTT
CASSYNTDTQYF
>NA|TRBV30|TRBJ1-1|NA
TGTGCCTGGAGTCTCAGGGAAAACACTGAAGCTTTCTTT
CAWSLRENTEAFF
>NA|TRBV18|TRBJ1-2|NA
TGTGCCAGCTCACCTCGCACAGCGGATTTCTATGGCTACACCTTC
CASSPRTADFYGYTF
>NA|TRBV5-1|TRBJ2-7|once
TGCGCCAGCAGCTTGGGGGACACCTTCGGGGAGCAGTACTTC
CASSLGDTFGEQYF
>TRBD2|TRBV11-2|TRBJ2-3|few
TGTGCCAGCACGGGGGGACATACGCAGTATTTT
CASTGGHTQYF
>NA|TRBV6-6|TRBJ2-1|once
TGTGCCAGCAGTTACCCCACTAGTCCTACAAACAATGAGCAGTTCTTC
CASSYPTSPTNNEQFF
>TRBD2|TRBV5-1|TRBJ2-5|NA
TGCGCCAGCAGCGTCGGACTAGCGGGAGTCCAAGAGACCCAGTACTTC
CASSVGLAGVQETQYF
>NA|TRBV5-8|TRBJ1-5|few
TGTGCCAGCAGCGTCCAGGGCTATAGCAATCAGCCCCAGCATTTT
CASSVQGYSNQPQHF
>TRBD2|TRBV4-2|TRBJ2-7|NA
TGTGCCAGCAGCCAAGAAGGCGGGGGTAGCTCCTACGAGCAGTACTTC
CASSQEGGGSSYEQYF
>NA|TRBV5-1|TRBJ1-2|few
TGCGCCAGCAGCTCTCAGGGGACTAACTATGGCTACACCTTC
CASSSQGTNYGYTF
>TRBD1|TRBV19|TRBJ1-2|few
TGTGCCAGTAGTATGGGACAGGACTATGGCTACACCTTC
CASSMGQDYGYTF
>TRBD2|TRBV7-6|TRBJ2-7|NA
TGTGCCAGCAGCTTAGGTGCGGGAGTCGGTGAGCAGTACTTC
CASSLGAGVGEQYF
>TRBD1|TRBV11-2|TRBJ2-7|few
TGTGCCAGCAGCTTAGTCGGAGGACAGGGCGAGCAGTACTTC
CASSLVGGQGEQYF
>NA|TRBV2|TRBJ1-2|NA
TGTGCCAGCTCAGGGTCAGAATATGGCTACACCTTC
CASSGSEYGYTF
>NA|TRBV6-5|TRBJ2-7|few
TGTGCCAGCAGTCACAGACAATTCCACGAGCAGTACTTC
CASSHRQFHEQYF